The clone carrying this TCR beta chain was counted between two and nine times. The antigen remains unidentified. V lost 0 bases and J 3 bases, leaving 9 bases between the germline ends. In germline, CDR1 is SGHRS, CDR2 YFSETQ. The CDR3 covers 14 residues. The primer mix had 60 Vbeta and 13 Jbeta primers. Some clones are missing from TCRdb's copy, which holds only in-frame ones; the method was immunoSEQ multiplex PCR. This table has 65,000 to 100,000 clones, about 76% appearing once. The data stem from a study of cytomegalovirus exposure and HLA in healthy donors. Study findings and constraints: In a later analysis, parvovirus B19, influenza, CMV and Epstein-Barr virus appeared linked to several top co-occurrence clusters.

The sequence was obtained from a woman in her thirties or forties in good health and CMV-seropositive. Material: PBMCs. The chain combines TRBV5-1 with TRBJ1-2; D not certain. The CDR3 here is CASSLEEADYGYTF. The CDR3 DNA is TGCGCCAGCAGCTTGGAAGAGGCGGACTATGGCTACACCTTC.